This T cell receptor (beta chain) was profiled in a study of cytomegalovirus exposure and HLA in healthy donors. Study-wide findings and caveats: There were some public TCRs occurring in many donors, but most TCR sequences were rare.

Concerning this clone: What it recognizes is unknown.

Repertoires were generated with immunoSEQ multiplex PCR, while TCRdb's copy carries only in-frame clones and drops some. The profile shows 260,000 or so clones, 80% to 95% of them singletons. This sequence was found in a woman aged 25 to 39 in good health and CMV-seronegative. Material: PBMCs.

The CDR3 loop is CASSEGAGRNTEAFF. CDR3 DNA sequence: TGTGCCAGCAGTGAAGGTGCGGGGAGGAACACTGAAGCTTTCTTT. The chain combines TRBV25-1 with TRBJ1-1; the D is unclear. The CDR3 covers 15 residues. Germline V gene lookup returns CDR1 MGHDK and CDR2 SYGVNS. The V end was cut by 2 bases, the J end by 1 base, with 11 bases between.